A selection of T cell receptor beta chains follows, all from one sample in a study of blood T cell repertoires in COVID-19. Here immunoSEQ multiplex PCR was the method, and the copy in TCRdb shows in-frame clones only, minus some. In the table there are approximately 400,000 clones, approximately 91% of which are singletons. The sequenced sample consisted of PBMCs or T cells enriched from blood (not recorded which). The receptor set was obtained from a woman between 40 and 55 years old who had been exposed to COVID-19. Each CDR3 is given with its conserved first and last residue. A D gene is named only where the DNA matches it firmly. Some rows mark clone size as missing; the rest say once, few, many or name a class of expanded clone.

d_call clone_size j_call v_call cdr3_nt cdr3_aa
TRBD2 - TRBJ2-2 TRBV19 TGTGCCAGTAGTATGCTAGCGGGAAACGGGGAGCTGTTTTTT CASSMLAGNGELFF
- - TRBJ2-5 TRBV30 TGTGCCTGGAGGAGGCTGGCCAGCCAAGAGACCCAGTACTTC CAWRRLASQETQYF
TRBD2 - TRBJ2-1 TRBV24-1 TGTGCCACCAGTGATCCCACTAGCGGGGGGGCCCATGAGCAGTTCTTC CATSDPTSGGAHEQFF
TRBD1 - TRBJ1-2 TRBV7-2 TGTGCCAGCAGCTACCCCGGGACAGGGATTGGCGGCTACACCTTC CASSYPGTGIGGYTF
- - TRBJ2-1 TRBV6-5 TGTGCCAGCAGCGTCGAGACAGTCTACAATGAGCAGTTCTTC CASSVETVYNEQFF
TRBD1 many TRBJ2-7 TRBV2 TGTGCCAGCAGTTCACGACAGGGGGGCGAGCAGTACTTC CASSSRQGGEQYF
TRBD2 - TRBJ2-7 TRBV7-9 TGTGCCAGCAGCACGGACAGGTACTCCGGGACTAGCATCTACGAGCAGTACTTC CASSTDRYSGTSIYEQYF
- - TRBJ1-2 TRBV6-2/TRBV6-3 TGTGCCAGCAGTTCCGACAGGAGATCATCCTATGGCTACACCTTC CASSSDRRSSYGYTF
- - TRBJ1-5 TRBV6-2/TRBV6-3 TGTGCCAGCAGTTGGCCGGGAGGTCAGCCCCAGCATTTT CASSWPGGQPQHF
TRBD1 - TRBJ1-4 TRBV19 TGTGCCAGTGCCGATACAGGGGGCGCCGAAAAACTGTTTTTT CASADTGGAEKLFF
- - TRBJ1-2 TRBV5-1 TGCGCCAGCAGCCCGGGAGGGTCCTATGGCTACACCTTC CASSPGGSYGYTF
- - TRBJ1-1 TRBV10-3 TGTGCCATCATGGCAGACACCACTCCGGAAGCTTTCTTT CAIMADTTPEAFF
TRBD2 - TRBJ2-3 TRBV9 TGTGCCAGCAGCGTAGATCCTAGCGGGAGGGCACAAGATACGCAGTATTTT CASSVDPSGRAQDTQYF
- once TRBJ1-2 TRBV29-1 TGCAGCGTTGAAGATCCTAACGGCGGAGGCTACACCTTC CSVEDPNGGGYTF
- - TRBJ1-1 TRBV10-1 TGCGCCAGCAGGGGGCCAAGCACTGAAGCTTTCTTT CASRGPSTEAFF
TRBD1 - TRBJ2-7 TRBV11-2 TGTGCCAGCAGAAGACCGGGACAGGGATCTAGTGAGCAGTACTTC CASRRPGQGSSEQYF
- - TRBJ1-5 TRBV9 TGTGCCAGCAGCGTAGAGATAAGGAGTAATCAGCCCCAGCATTTT CASSVEIRSNQPQHF
TRBD2 - TRBJ2-2 TRBV29-1 TGCAGCGCAGCCTCTGGGACTAGCGGGGGGTTGGGCACCGGGGAGCTGTTTTTT CSAASGTSGGLGTGELFF
TRBD1 - TRBJ1-1 TRBV5-1 TGCGCCAGCAGCTCGGAGACAGGGATGTATGAAGCTTTCTTT CASSSETGMYEAFF
- - TRBJ1-1 TRBV28 TGTGCCAGCAGTGTCCCAGGGGTTGGAGCTTTCTTT CASSVPGVGAFF
- - TRBJ2-1 TRBV11-3 TGTGCCAGCAGCTTCGAGACAGGTTCCTACAATGAGCAGTTCTTC CASSFETGSYNEQFF
TRBD1 - TRBJ1-4 TRBV5-1 TGCGCCAGCAGCTTGGGACAGGGGGTCGAAAAACTGTTTTTT CASSLGQGVEKLFF
TRBD1 - TRBJ1-1 TRBV7-2 TGTGCCAGCAGCCCCGCCAGGGGGCATAGCACTGAAGCTTTCTTT CASSPARGHSTEAFF
TRBD1 - TRBJ1-1 TRBV30 TGTGCCTGGACCTGGGACAGGGGTCCAGAAGCTTTCTTT CAWTWDRGPEAFF
- - TRBJ1-2 TRBV7-9 TGTGCCAGCAGCTTATCCCAGGGGAGGGTTTCCTATGGCTACACCTTC CASSLSQGRVSYGYTF
TRBD2 once TRBJ2-7 TRBV12-5 TGTGCTAGTGGTTTGGTAGGGGTTAGCGGGATTCCCTACGAGCAGTACTTC CASGLVGVSGIPYEQYF
TRBD1 - TRBJ1-2 TRBV12-3/TRBV12-4 TGTGCCAGCAGTGGGCAGGGGGCGGGTGGCTACACCTTC CASSGQGAGGYTF
TRBD1 - TRBJ2-3 TRBV6-4 TGTGCCAGCAGTGACTCCGGGACAGGGGGCGCAGATACGCAGTATTTT CASSDSGTGGADTQYF
TRBD1 - TRBJ2-7 TRBV6-5 TGTGCCAGCAGTTCGGGACAGCGGCGCTACGAGCAGTACTTC CASSSGQRRYEQYF
- - TRBJ1-2 TRBV28 TGTGCCAGCAGTTGGGGCAGGTTGGGGGGCTACACCTTC CASSWGRLGGYTF
- - TRBJ2-1 TRBV5-1 TGCGCCAGCAGCTCCGGGGGAAATGAGCAGTTCTTC CASSSGGNEQFF
- - TRBJ1-5 TRBV30 TGTGCCTGGAGTGTATGGGACTCTCCAGATCAGCCCCAGCATTTT CAWSVWDSPDQPQHF
- - TRBJ2-7 TRBV6-5 TGTGCCAGCAGTTATGTGGGGGCAAGCGAGCAGTACTTC CASSYVGASEQYF